One and the same sample provided the 5 T cell receptor beta chains below, sequenced in a study of pediatric ulcerative colitis. The repertoire was sequenced with immunoSEQ multiplex PCR; TCRdb's copy has only in-frame clones and lacks some. The sample contains tens of thousands of clones, more than 75% of which appear only once. Specimen: blood. Every receptor here comes from a boy younger than 18 who was a control in a study of pediatric ulcerative colitis.

The chain joins TRBV23-1 to TRBJ2-1; TRBD1 matches at 7 bases. TRBV23-1 is assigned to the ORF class and has an uncertain function. J lost 5 bases, V lost 4 bases, and 14 bases had no gene match. The CDR3 is 17 amino acids. The CDR3 spells CASSRLDRDPYHNEQFF. DNA of the CDR3: TGCGCCAGCAGTCGCCTCGACAGGGACCCCTACCACAATGAGCAGTTCTTC.

The V gene is TRBV19, the J gene TRBJ2-1; 13 bases align to TRBD2. Germline V gene data show CDR1 as LNHDA and CDR2 as SQIVND (reference sequence). The length of the CDR3 is 18 residues. The J segment lost 4 bases and the V segment lost 1 base, leaving 7 bases of the junction unmatched. The CDR3 spells CASSIGLAGGHIYNEQFF. CDR3 nucleotides: TGTGCCAGTAGTATAGGACTAGCGGGGGGACATATATACAATGAGCAGTTCTTC. The variable domain in full, with the rest retrieved from reference TRBV19 and TRBJ2-1, is DGGITQSPKYLFRKEGQNVTLSCEQNLNHDAMYWYRQDPGQGLRLIYYSQIVNDFQKGDIAEGYSVSREKKESFPLTVTSAQKNPTAFYLCASSIGLAGGHIYNEQFFGPGTRLTVL.

The V and J genes are TRBV5-6 and TRBJ1-3; possibly TRBD1 for D (6 bases). V was clipped by 2 bases and J by 1 base, with 10 bases between them. Germline V gene lookup returns CDR1 SGHDT and CDR2 YYEEEE. The CDR3 has 15 residues. CDR3 loop: CASSLQGWSGNTIYF. In nucleotides, the CDR3 is TGTGCCAGCAGCTTACAGGGTTGGTCTGGAAACACCATATATTTT.

The rearrangement joins TRBV7-6 to TRBJ1-1; 9 positions agree with TRBD1. Trimming took 5 bases from V and 5 from J; bases not matched to a gene: 6. Germline CDR1 is SGHVS and CDR2 is FNYEAQ. This CDR3 is 14 amino acids long. The CDR3 spells CASSLDRGLTEAFF. CDR3 in DNA: TGTGCCAGCAGCCTCGACAGGGGGTTGACTGAAGCTTTCTTT.

CDR3 in amino acids: CASSFSGGNTDTQYF. DNA for the CDR3: TGTGCCAGCAGTTTTAGCGGGGGGAACACAGATACGCAGTATTTT. The chain carries TRBV9 and TRBJ2-3, with 10 positions matching TRBD2. The CDR3 extends over 15 amino acids. The V and J ends lost 5 bases and 2 bases, in that order; junction bases with no gene match: 5. CDR1 is SGDLS and CDR2 is YYNGEE in the germline V gene.